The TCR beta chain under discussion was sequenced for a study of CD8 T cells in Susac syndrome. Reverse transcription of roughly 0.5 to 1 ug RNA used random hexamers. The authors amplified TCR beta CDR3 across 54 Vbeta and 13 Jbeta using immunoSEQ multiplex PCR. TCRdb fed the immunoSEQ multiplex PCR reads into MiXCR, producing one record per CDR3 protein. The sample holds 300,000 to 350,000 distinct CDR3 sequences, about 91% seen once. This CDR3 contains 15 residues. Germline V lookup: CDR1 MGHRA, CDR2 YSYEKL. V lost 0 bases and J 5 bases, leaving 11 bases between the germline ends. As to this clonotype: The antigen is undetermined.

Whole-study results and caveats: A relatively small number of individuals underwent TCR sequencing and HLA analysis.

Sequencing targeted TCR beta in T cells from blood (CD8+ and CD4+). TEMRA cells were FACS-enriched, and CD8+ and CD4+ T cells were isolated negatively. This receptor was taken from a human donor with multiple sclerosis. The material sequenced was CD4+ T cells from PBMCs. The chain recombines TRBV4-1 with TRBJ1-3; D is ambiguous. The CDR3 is CASSQDEVSRNTIYF. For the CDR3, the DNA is TGCGCCAGCAGCCAAGATGAGGTTTCCAGAAACACCATATATTTT.